Here is one T cell receptor (beta chain) with its context. Its antigen is not known. Deep level was the assay's run setting. Produced via immunoSEQ multiplex PCR; TCRdb's table is partial and in-frame only. Here the sample spans about 1 million clones, approximately 76% being singletons. The sample originates from a study of shared clonotypes between healthy human individuals. Across the study: Donors, aged 18 to 49, were a couple of women and three men. CD4 naive and CD4 memory each took three plates per donor, while CD8 naive took two and CD8 memory one.

Study conclusions and caveats: Shared clonotypes: about 5.3% naive CD4, around 4% naive CD8, about 2.5% memory CD4, under 0.45% memory CD8.

In germline, CDR1 is MNHEY, CDR2 SMNVEV (reference sequence). The CDR3 has 15 amino acids. V was clipped by 1 base and J by 0 bases; unmatched bases: 2. The TCR sequence derives from a man between 18 and 29 years old in good health. The sample consisted of memory CD4+ T cells sorted from blood. Stated subset: CD45RA-negative fraction. V is TRBV27 and J is TRBJ2-7, with 8 bases identical to TRBD1. The CDR3 DNA follows: TGTGCCAGCAGTTTATACAGGGGGAGCTCCTACGAGCAGTACTTC. Amino acid sequence: CASSLYRGSSYEQYF.